This T cell receptor (beta chain) originates from a study of T cell responses to AZD1222 COVID-19 vaccine. Study-wide points: Most donors were white British and more were female, and clonal diversity was possibly underestimated. Baseline seropositives among AZD1222 recipients totaled only 5 or 6. In all cases, repertoires were sampled only after the peak T cell response.

Trimming left V 5 bases short and J 11 bases short, with 21 bases between. Germline CDR1 and CDR2: WNHNN and SYGVQD (reference sequence). The CDR3 consists of 15 residues. Method: immunoSEQ multiplex PCR; TCRdb's copy keeps in-frame clones and lacks some. Among about 100,000 clones listed, about 90% were seen once. To note about this clone: Its antigen is as yet unknown.

The genes are TRBV10-1 and TRBJ2-2; a possible D gene is TRBD1 (5 bases). The source material was peripheral blood, sampled on day 0 of AZD1222 vaccination. The sequence came from an adult in good health. The CDR3 loop is CASSPGDSLGRELFF. The CDR3 nucleotides are TGCGCCAGCAGTCCCGGAGACAGCCTCGGGCGTGAGCTGTTTTTT.